This T cell receptor beta chain stems from a study of control samples from healthy donors and cancer patients. The CDR3 has 16 amino acids. The germline gives CDR1 SEHNR, CDR2 FQNEAQ (reference sequence). V dropped 5 bases and J dropped 6; count of bases not matched to a gene: 14. Assay used: immunoSEQ multiplex PCR; TCRdb lists only in-frame clones, some missing. The table shows more than 65,000 clones, with 80% to 90% occurring only once. The TCR sequence derives from an older woman with head and neck cancer. The sequencing input was PBMCs. This sequence joins TRBV7-9 and TRBJ2-3; 7 bases line up with TRBD2. CDR3 DNA: TGTGCCAGCAGCCGAGGACTAGAGAGACCTGGGGATACGCAGTATTTT. This sequence encodes CASSRGLERPGDTQYF.